This TCR beta chain is from a study of blood T cell repertoires in COVID-19. Turning to the study itself: Italy, Spain and the United States were the sources of the convalescent and acute COVID-19 samples. The cDNA or gDNA used as material had been derived from T cells, B-cell-depleted T cells, or PBMCs.

Remarks on this clone: At the DNA level, this CDR3 is encoded by other sequences in the same sample as well.

Original handling: Amplified reference gene primers provided the basis for estimating nucleated cell counts. Data came from immunoSEQ multiplex PCR; TCRdb stores just in-frame clones and leaves some out. Clone size and the V and J calls come from that table; the DNA yielded D and trimming. This table has fewer than 200,000 clones, approximately 86% appearing once. This CDR3 is built from 13 residues. The junction had 2 bases not matched to a gene; V was cut back by 3 bases and J by 1 base. The germline CDR1 and CDR2 sequences are GTSNPN and SVGIG (reference sequence). This TCR was sampled from a man aged 45-65 years with active or convalescent COVID-19. The chain combines TRBV30 with TRBJ1-1; 7 bases line up with TRBD1. Specimen: peripheral blood. The CDR3 sequence: CAWSRQGNTEAFF. CDR3 DNA: TGTGCCTGGAGCCGACAGGGGAACACTGAAGCTTTCTTT.